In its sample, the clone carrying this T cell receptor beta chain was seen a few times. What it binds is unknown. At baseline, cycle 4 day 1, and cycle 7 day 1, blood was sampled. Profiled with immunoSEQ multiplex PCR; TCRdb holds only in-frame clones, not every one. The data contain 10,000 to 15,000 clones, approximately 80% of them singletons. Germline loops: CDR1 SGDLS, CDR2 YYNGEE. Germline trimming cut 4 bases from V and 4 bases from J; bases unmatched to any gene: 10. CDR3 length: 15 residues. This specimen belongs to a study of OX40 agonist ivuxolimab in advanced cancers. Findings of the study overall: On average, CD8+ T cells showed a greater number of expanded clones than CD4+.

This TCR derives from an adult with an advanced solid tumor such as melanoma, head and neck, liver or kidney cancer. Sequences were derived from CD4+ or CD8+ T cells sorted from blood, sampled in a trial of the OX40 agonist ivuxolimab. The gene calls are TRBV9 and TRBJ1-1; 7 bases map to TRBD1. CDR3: CASSSPRGFSTEAFF. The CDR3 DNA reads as TGTGCCAGCAGCTCTCCCAGGGGGTTTAGCACTGAAGCTTTCTTT. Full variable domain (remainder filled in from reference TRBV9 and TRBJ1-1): DSGVTQTPKHLITATGQRVTLRCSPRSGDLSVYWYQQSLDQGLQFLIQYYNGEERAKGNILERFSAQQFPDLHSELNLSSLELGDSALYFCASSSPRGFSTEAFFGQGTRLTVV.